This T cell receptor beta chain emerged from a study of blood T cell repertoires in COVID-19. Study information: Donors in Cohort 3 who had recovered were those with two negative PCRs, healthcare professional clearance, or resolution of their symptoms.

Those who participated ranged in age from about 18 to 89 years and resided in approximately 26 US areas. Per germline, CDR1 MNHEY and CDR2 SVGEGT. The CDR3 runs 15 residues. With V trimmed by 4 bases and J by 6 bases, 10 bases remained unmatched. How the authors handled the data: Reference gene primers were amplified, and this amplification served to estimate nucleated cell counts. Clones were read by immunoSEQ multiplex PCR, and TCRdb kept only the in-frame ones, dropping some. The V and J calls and clone size were taken over from that table, and D and trimming were inferred from the DNA. The table includes over 110,000 clones, roughly 84% detected once.

The sequence was collected from a man aged 45-65 years in a cohort exposed to, infected with or recovered from COVID-19 (not recorded which). The sample was PBMCs or T cells enriched from blood (not recorded which). The gene calls are TRBV6-2 or TRBV6-3 and TRBJ2-5; 8 positions agree with TRBD2. DNA of the CDR3: TGTGCCAGCAGTTCCTCCGGGGGGGCGGGGAAGACCCAGTACTTC. It translates to CASSSSGGAGKTQYF.